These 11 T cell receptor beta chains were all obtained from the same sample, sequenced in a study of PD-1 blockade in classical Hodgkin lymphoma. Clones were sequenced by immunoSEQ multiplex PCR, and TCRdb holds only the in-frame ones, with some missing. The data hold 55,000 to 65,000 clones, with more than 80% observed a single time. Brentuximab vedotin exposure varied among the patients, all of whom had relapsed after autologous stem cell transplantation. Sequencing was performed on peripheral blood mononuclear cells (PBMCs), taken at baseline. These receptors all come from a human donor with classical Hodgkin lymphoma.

The CDR3 reads CASSVGLELTDTQYF. CDR3 DNA: TGTGCCAGCAGCGTAGGACTAGAACTTACAGATACGCAGTATTTT. The chain is built from TRBV9 and TRBJ2-3; a weak D match, TRBD2 (6 bases). The CDR3 sequence is 15 residues long. V was cut by 0 bases and J by 3 bases, with 11 bases left in between. In germline, CDR1 is SGDLS, CDR2 YYNGEE.

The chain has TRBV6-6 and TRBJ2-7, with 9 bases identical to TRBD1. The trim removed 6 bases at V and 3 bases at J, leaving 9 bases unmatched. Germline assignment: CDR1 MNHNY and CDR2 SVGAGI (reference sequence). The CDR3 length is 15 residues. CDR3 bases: TGTGCCAGCAGGCTACCGGGACAGGGTATCTACGAGCAGTACTTC. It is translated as CASRLPGQGIYEQYF.

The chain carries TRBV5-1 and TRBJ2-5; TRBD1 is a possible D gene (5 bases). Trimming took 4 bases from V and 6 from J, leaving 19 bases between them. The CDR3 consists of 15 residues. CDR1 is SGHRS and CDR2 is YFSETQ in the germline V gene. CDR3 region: CASSRDSRIHQTQYF. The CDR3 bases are TGCGCCAGCAGCAGAGACAGCCGTATTCACCAGACCCAGTACTTC.

The CDR3 is CASSLQGGGNTIYF. The CDR3 DNA is TGTGCCAGCAGCTTACAGGGAGGTGGAAACACCATATATTTT. The chain carries TRBV5-4 and TRBJ1-3, with D possibly being TRBD1 (6 bases). Trimming stripped 2 bases from V and 3 bases from J, with 9 bases between. The CDR3 is 14 residues long. Germline V gene data show CDR1 as SGHNT and CDR2 as YYREEE (reference sequence).

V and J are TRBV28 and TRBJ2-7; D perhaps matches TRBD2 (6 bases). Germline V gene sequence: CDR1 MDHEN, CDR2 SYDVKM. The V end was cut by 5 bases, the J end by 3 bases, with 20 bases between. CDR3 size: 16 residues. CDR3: CASSLEGPGLGYEQYF. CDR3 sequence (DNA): TGTGCCAGCAGTCTGGAGGGACCAGGATTGGGCTACGAGCAGTACTTC.

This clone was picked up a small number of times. The DNA for the CDR3 is TGTGCCTGGAGTGTAAGGGCAGGGTACACTGAAGCTTTCTTT. It translates to CAWSVRAGYTEAFF. This sequence joins TRBV30 and TRBJ1-1, with D tentatively TRBD1 (5 bases). Germline V gene data show CDR1 as GTSNPN and CDR2 as SVGIG (reference sequence). The CDR3 is 14 residues long. V lost 0 bases and J lost 3, with 11 bases in between.

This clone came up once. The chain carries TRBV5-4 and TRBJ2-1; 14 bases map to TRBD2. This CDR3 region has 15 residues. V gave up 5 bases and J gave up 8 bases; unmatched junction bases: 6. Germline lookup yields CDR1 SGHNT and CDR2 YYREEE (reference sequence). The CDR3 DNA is TGTGCCAGCAGGGCCGGGACTAGCGGGGGCGATGAGCAGTTCTTC. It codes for CASRAGTSGGDEQFF.

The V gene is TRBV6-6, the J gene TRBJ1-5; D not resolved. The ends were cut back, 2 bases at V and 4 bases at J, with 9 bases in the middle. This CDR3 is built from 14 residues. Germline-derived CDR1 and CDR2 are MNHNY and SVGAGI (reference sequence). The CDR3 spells CASSYAEGNQPQHF. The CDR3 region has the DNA TGTGCCAGCAGTTACGCTGAAGGGAATCAGCCCCAGCATTTT.

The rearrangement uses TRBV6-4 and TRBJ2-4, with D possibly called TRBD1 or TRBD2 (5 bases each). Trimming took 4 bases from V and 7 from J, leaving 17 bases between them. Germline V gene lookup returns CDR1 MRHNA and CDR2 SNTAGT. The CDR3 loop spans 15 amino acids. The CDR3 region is CASSASGGAGNIQYF. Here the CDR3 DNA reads TGTGCCAGCAGTGCCAGCGGTGGCGCAGGGAACATTCAGTACTTC.

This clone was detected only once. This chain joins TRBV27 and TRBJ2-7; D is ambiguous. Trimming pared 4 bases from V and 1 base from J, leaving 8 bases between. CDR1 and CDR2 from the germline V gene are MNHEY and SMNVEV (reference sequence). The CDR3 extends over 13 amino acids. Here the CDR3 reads CASSSGSSYEQYF. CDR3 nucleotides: TGTGCCAGCAGTTCAGGAAGTTCCTACGAGCAGTACTTC.

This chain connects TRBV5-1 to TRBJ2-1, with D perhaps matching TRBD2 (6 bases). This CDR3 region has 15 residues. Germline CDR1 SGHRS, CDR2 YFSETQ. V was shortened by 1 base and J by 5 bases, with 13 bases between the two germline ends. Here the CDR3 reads CASSLRGSNDNEQFF. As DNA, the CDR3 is TGCGCCAGCAGCTTGCGGGGGTCTAATGACAATGAGCAGTTCTTC.